This T cell receptor (beta chain) was sequenced for a study of blood T cell repertoires in COVID-19. Study in general: Specimens from acute and convalescent COVID-19 originated in the United States, Italy and Spain. PBMCs, B-cell-depleted T cells, or T cells provided the cDNA or gDNA that made up the material.

V shed 2 bases, J shed 7 bases, and the junction held 3 bases outside the gene matches. Germline lookup yields CDR1 SGHVS and CDR2 FNYEAQ. The CDR3 covers 13 residues. This table comes from immunoSEQ multiplex PCR, and its TCRdb copy is limited to in-frame clones, with some not included. The repertoire includes about 160,000 clones, approximately 80% of them detected once, and over 2% sits in the top ten. The TCR comes from an older man with acute or convalescent COVID-19. V gene TRBV7-6 combines with J gene TRBJ2-3; 7 bases agree with TRBD1. The sample taken for sequencing was peripheral blood. In nucleotides, the CDR3 is TGTGCCAGCAGCTTATCACAGGGGAATACGCAGTATTTT. This codes for CASSLSQGNTQYF.